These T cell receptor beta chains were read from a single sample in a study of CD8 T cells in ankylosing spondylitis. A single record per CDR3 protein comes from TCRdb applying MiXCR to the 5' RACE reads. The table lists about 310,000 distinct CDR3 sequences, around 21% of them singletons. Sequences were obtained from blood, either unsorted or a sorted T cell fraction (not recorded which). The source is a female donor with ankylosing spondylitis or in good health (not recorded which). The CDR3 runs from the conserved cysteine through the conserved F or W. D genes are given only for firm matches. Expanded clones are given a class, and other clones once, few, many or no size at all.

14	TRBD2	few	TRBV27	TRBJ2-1	CASNRASGSAEQFF	TGTGCCAGCAATAGGGCTAGCGGGAGCGCTGAGCAGTTCTTC
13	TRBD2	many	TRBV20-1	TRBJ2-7	CSASPGLAGEKYF	TGCAGTGCTAGCCCGGGACTAGCGGGAGAAAAGTACTTC
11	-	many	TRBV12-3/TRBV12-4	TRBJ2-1	CASNVGDEQFF	TGTGCCAGCAACGTCGGCGACGAGCAGTTCTTC
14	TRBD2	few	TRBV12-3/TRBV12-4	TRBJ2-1	CASRTLAGVGEQFF	TGTGCCAGCAGAACCCTAGCGGGAGTGGGTGAGCAGTTCTTC
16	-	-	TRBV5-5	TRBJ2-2	CASSTNLAANTGELFF	TGTGCCAGCAGCACCAACCTCGCGGCCAACACCGGGGAGCTGTTTTTT
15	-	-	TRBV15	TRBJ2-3	CATRGRASSTDTQYF	TGTGCCACCAGAGGCAGGGCCTCTAGCACAGATACGCAGTATTTT
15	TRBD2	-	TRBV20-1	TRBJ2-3	CSATGLATTTDTQYF	TGCAGTGCCACCGGACTAGCGACAACCACAGATACGCAGTATTTT
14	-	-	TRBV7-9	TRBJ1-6	CASSLSVTGSPLHF	TGTGCCAGCAGCTTATCGGTCACTGGGTCACCCCTCCACTTT
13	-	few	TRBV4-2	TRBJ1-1	CASSLLEDTEAFF	TGTGCCAGCAGCCTACTGGAGGACACAGAAGCTTTCTTT
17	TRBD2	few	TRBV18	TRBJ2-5	CASSPVRTSEAQETQYF	TGTGCCAGCTCACCCGTTAGGACTAGCGAGGCCCAAGAGACCCAGTACTTC
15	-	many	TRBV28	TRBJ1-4	CASSRGLKREEKLFF	TGTGCCAGCAGCCGAGGGCTTAAGAGGGAGGAAAAACTGTTTTTT
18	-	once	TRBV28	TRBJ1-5	CASSFLLDRINSNQPQHF	TGTGCCAGCAGCTTTCTTCTTGACAGGATCAATAGCAATCAGCCCCAGCATTTT
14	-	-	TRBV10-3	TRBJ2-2	CAISESKGFGELFF	TGTGCCATCAGTGAGTCTAAGGGGTTCGGCGAGCTGTTTTTT
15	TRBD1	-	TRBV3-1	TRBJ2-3	CASSRMTGYSDTQYF	TGTGCCAGCAGCCGAATGACAGGGTACTCAGATACGCAGTATTTT
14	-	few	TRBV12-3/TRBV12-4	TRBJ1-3	CASSLRAAGNTIYF	TGTGCCAGCAGTTTACGCGCAGCTGGAAACACCATATATTTT
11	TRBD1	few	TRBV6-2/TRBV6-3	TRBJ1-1	CASKDREEAFF	TGTGCCAGCAAGGACAGGGAAGAAGCTTTCTTT
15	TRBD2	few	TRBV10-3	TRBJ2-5	CAISRLADTKETQYF	TGTGCCATCAGTAGGCTAGCGGATACGAAAGAGACCCAGTACTTC
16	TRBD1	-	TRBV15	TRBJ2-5	CATSRDRGQGQETQYF	TGTGCCACCAGCAGAGATAGGGGACAGGGGCAAGAGACCCAGTACTTC
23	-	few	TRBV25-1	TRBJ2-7	CASKFTAGGRRAVLLTEVGEQYF	-
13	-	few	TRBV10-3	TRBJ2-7	CAITARGYHEQYF	TGTGCCATCACGGCCAGGGGATACCACGAGCAGTACTTC
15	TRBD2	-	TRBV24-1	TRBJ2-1	CATSDPILAGNEQFF	TGTGCCACCAGTGATCCCATCCTAGCGGGGAATGAGCAGTTCTTC
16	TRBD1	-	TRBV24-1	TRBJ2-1	CATSDTGQGLQGEQFF	TGTGCCACCAGTGATACTGGACAGGGTCTACAAGGGGAGCAGTTCTTC
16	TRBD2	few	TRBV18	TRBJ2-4	CASSPVAGMAKNIQYF	TGTGCCAGCTCACCGGTAGCGGGAATGGCCAAAAACATTCAGTACTTC
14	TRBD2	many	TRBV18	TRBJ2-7	CASSPGGGSYEQYF	TGTGCCAGCAGCCCCGGGGGGGGGTCCTACGAGCAGTACTTC
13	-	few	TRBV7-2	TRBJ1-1	CASSRLGGTEAFF	TGTGCCAGCAGCCGCCTGGGGGGTACTGAAGCTTTCTTT
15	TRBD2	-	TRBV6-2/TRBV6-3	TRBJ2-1	CASGRPAGGSNEQFF	TGTGCCAGCGGAAGGCCAGCGGGAGGCTCGAATGAGCAGTTCTTC
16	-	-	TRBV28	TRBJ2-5	CASSLSRDPKRETQYF	TGTGCCAGCAGTCTTAGCCGGGACCCAAAACGGGAGACCCAGTACTTC
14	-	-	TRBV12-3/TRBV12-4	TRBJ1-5	CASSLGMWRQPQHF	TGTGCCAGCAGTTTAGGAATGTGGAGACAGCCCCAGCATTTT
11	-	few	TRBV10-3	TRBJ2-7	CAISGLNEQYF	TGTGCCATCAGTGGGTTGAACGAGCAGTACTTC
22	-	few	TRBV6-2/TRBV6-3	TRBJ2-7	CASSSYRRGLQLTRRSSYEQYF	TGTGCCAGCAGTTCCTATAGGCGGGGACTGCAACTCACACGACGCAGCTCCTACGAGCAGTACTTC
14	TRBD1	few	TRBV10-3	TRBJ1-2	CAISDDRGGYGYTF	TGTGCCATCAGTGATGACAGGGGAGGCTATGGCTACACCTTC
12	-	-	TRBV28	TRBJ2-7	CASTTWPYEQYF	TGTGCCAGCACCACGTGGCCCTACGAGCAGTACTTC
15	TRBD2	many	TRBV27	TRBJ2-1	CASSVSGTSGRVLLF	TGTGCCAGCAGTGTATCCGGGACTAGCGGGAGGGTTCTACTCTTC
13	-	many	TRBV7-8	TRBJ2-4	CASSPSAKNIQYF	TGTGCCAGCAGCCCGTCCGCCAAAAACATTCAGTACTTC
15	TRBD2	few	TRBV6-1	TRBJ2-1	CASGRGTSVHNEQFF	TGTGCCAGCGGGAGAGGGACTAGCGTTCATAATGAGCAGTTCTTC
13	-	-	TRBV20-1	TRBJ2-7	CSAPGTLSYEQYF	TGCAGTGCTCCCGGGACTCTCTCCTACGAGCAGTACTTC
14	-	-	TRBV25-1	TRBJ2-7	CASSESGKLREQYF	TGTGCCAGCAGTGAATCAGGCAAACTAAGGGAGCAGTACTTC
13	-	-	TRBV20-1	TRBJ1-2	CSARAGWAYGYTF	TGCAGTGCTAGAGCAGGTTGGGCCTATGGCTACACCTTC
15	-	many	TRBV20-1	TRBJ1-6	CSARASWTANSPLHF	TGCAGTGCTAGAGCAAGCTGGACAGCGAATTCACCCCTCCACTTT
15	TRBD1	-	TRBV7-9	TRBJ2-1	CASSRTAGTDNEQFF	TGTGCCAGCAGCCGAACCGCCGGGACAGACAATGAGCAGTTCTTC